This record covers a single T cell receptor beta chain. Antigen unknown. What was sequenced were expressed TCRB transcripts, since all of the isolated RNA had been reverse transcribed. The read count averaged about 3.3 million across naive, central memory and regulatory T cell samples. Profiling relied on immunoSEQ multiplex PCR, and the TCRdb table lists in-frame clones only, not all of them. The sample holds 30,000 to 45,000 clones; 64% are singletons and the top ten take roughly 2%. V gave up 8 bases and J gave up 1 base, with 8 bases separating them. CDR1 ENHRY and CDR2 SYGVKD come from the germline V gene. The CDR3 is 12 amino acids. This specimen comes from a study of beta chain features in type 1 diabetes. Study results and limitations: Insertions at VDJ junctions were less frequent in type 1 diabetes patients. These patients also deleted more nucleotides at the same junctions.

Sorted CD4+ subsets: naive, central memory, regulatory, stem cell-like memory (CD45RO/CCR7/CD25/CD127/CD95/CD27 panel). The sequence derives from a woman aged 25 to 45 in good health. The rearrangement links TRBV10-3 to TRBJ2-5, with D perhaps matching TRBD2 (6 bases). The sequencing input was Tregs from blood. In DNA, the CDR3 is TGTGCCATCGGAGGGGTCCAAGAGACCCAGTACTTC. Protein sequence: CAIGGVQETQYF.